The 4 T cell receptor beta chains listed next were all sequenced from one sample in a study of cytotoxic CD8 clonotypes in ibrutinib-treated CLL. Clones were read by immunoSEQ multiplex PCR, and TCRdb kept only the in-frame ones, dropping some. The data hold some 35,000 clones, with about 70% observed a single time. Sequenced material: PBMCs, taken at disease progression, from a patient treated with ibrutinib. The receptors stem from a human donor with chronic lymphocytic leukemia.

The chain has TRBV11-2 and TRBJ1-3; 11 bases fit TRBD1. From germline, CDR1 is SGHAT and CDR2 FQNNGV. The CDR3 runs to 16 residues. With 8 bases clipped from V and 3 bases from J, the junction kept 9 bases outside the gene matches. CDR3 sequence: CASAMRDRGFGNTIYF. The CDR3 DNA reads TGTGCCAGCGCCATGAGGGACAGGGGGTTTGGAAACACCATATATTTT. Full variable domain (outside the CDR3, taken from reference TRBV11-2 and TRBJ1-3): EAGVAQSPRYKIIEKRQSVAFWCNPISGHATLYWYQQILGQGPKLLIQFQNNGVVDDSQLPKDRFSAERLKGVDSTLKIQPAKLEDSAVYLCASAMRDRGFGNTIYFGEGSWLTVV.

The chain carries TRBV6-1 and TRBJ1-1; 7 bases are shared with TRBD1. The germline V gene has CDR1 MNHNS and CDR2 SASEGT. The CDR3 covers 11 residues. The J segment lost 10 bases and the V segment lost 8 bases, leaving 7 bases of the junction unmatched. The CDR3 nucleotides read TGTGCCAGCGGCCAGGGGGTCGGAGCTTTCTTT. This gives the protein CASGQGVGAFF.

The chain is built from TRBV4-2 and TRBJ2-1, with D possibly TRBD1 on 6 matching bases. The CDR3 extends over 16 amino acids. From germline, CDR1 is LGHNA and CDR2 YNFKEQ. V lost 0 bases and J lost 3, with 12 bases in between. The CDR3 loop is CASSQDLQGDYNEQFF. The CDR3 bases are TGTGCCAGCAGCCAAGATTTACAGGGCGACTACAATGAGCAGTTCTTC.

This chain links TRBV2 with TRBJ1-5, with D perhaps TRBD1 (6 bases). Germline V gives CDR1 SNHLY, CDR2 FYNNEI. This CDR3 has 13 amino acids. The germline V and J ends were trimmed by 3 bases and 6 bases, with 9 bases remaining between them. CDR3 sequence: CASSDWGRQPQHF. CDR3 in DNA: TGTGCCAGCAGTGATTGGGGGCGTCAGCCCCAGCATTTT. The whole variable domain, filled in from reference TRBV2 and TRBJ1-5, reads EPEVTQTPSHQVTQMGQEVILRCVPISNHLYFYWYRQILGQKVEFLVSFYNNEISEKSEIFDDQFSVERPDGSNFTLKIRSTKLEDSAMYFCASSDWGRQPQHFGDGTRLSIL.